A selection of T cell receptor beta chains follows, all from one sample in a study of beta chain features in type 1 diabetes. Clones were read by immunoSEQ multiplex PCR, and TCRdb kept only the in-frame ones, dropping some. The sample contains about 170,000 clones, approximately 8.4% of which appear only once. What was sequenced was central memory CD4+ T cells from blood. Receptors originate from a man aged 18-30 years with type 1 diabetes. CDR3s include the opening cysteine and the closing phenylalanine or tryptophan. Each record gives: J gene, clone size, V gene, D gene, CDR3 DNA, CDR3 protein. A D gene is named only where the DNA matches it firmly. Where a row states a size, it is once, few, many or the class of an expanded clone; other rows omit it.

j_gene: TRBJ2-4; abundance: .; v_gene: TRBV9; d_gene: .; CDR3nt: TGTGCCAGCAGCGTAGGGGGTTCGGGGGACATTCAGTACTTC; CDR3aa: CASSVGGSGDIQYF
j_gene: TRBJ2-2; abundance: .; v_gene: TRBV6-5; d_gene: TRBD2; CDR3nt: TGTGCCAGCAAAGGAGGACTAGCCGGCACCGGGGAGCTGTTTTTT; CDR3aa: CASKGGLAGTGELFF
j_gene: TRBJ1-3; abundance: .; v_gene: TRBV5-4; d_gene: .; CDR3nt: TGTGCCAGCAGCTTGGACTTGGCAGGGGCCAGGGGAAACACCATATATTTT; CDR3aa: CASSLDLAGARGNTIYF
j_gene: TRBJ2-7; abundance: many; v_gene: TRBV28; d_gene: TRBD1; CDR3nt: TGTGCCAGCAGTCGACAGGGGATGGTGAGGGAGCAGTACTTC; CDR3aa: CASSRQGMVREQYF
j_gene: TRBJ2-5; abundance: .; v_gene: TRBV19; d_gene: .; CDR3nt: TGTGCCAGTAGCGCAGTAAGGGAGAGGCAAGAGACCCAGTACTTC; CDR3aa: CASSAVRERQETQYF
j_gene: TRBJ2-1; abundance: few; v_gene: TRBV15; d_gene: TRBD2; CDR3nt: TGTGCCACCAGCATAGGGACTAGCGGGCGCGTCAATGAGCAGTTCTTC; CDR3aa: CATSIGTSGRVNEQFF
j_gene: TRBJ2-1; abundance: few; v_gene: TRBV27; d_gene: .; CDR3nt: TGTGCCAGCAGTTTCGGGGGCAATGAGCAGTTCTTC; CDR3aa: CASSFGGNEQFF
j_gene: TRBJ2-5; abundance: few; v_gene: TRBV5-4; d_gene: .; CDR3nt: TGTGCCAGCAGCGGGTCGGGGACCCAGTACTTC; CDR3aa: CASSGSGTQYF
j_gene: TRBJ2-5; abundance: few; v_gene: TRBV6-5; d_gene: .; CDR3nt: TGTGCCAGCTCCCCGGGGCAAGAGACCCAGTACTTC; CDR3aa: CASSPGQETQYF
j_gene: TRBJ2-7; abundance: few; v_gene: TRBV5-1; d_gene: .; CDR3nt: TGCGCCAGCAGCTTGGTAAGGGGGTACGAGCAGTACTTC; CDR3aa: CASSLVRGYEQYF
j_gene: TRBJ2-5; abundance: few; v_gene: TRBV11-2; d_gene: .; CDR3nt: TGTGCCATAACGACAGGTGACAAGAGGACCCAGTACTTC; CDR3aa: CAITTGDKRTQYF
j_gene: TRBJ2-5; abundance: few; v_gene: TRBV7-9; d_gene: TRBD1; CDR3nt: TGTGCCAGCAGCCCGGGGACAGGGGAAGAGACCCAGTACTTC; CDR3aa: CASSPGTGEETQYF
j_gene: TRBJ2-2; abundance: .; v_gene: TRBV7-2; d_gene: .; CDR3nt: TGTGCCAGCAGCTCTGATGGGGCCCCTTGGAACACCGGGGAGCTGTTTTTT; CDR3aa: CASSSDGAPWNTGELFF
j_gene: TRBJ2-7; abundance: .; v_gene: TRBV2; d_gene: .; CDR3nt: TGTGCCAGCAGGACTGACTTGGAGTCCTACGAGCAGTACTTC; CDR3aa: CASRTDLESYEQYF